What follows are 31 T cell receptor beta chains derived from one specimen sequenced in a study of identifying expanded T cells in peripheral blood (dated by TCRdb to between 2019 and 2020). Libraries were constructed by the immunoSEQ multiplex PCR assay. As stored in TCRdb, this immuneACCESS dataset retains in-frame rearrangements with V and J assigned. A fraction of the clones does not appear; measured against another copy, unresolved V genes explain less than half of the discrepancy, and the remainder lacks a known reason. This sample comprises some 70,000 clones, roughly 90% of them detected only once. The ten largest clones add up to over 2.5% of the sample. Sequencing was done on a sample of blood. These receptors all come from a person aged 18 to 70 in good health.

V is TRBV7-2 and J is TRBJ1-1; 9 nucleotides align to TRBD1. Trimming removed 3 bases from V and 7 bases from J; junction bases left unmatched: 12. Germline CDR1 reads SGHTA; CDR2 reads FQGNSA. There are 16 residues in the CDR3. The CDR3 bases are TGTGCCAGCAGCTTGGGACAGGGTTGGATCCACAGTGAAGCTTTCTTT. Protein: CASSLGQGWIHSEAFF. Based on the CDR3 plus reference TRBV7-2 and TRBJ1-1, the full variable domain is GAGVSQSPSNKVTEKGKDVELRCDPISGHTALYWYRQSLGQGLEFLIYFQGNSAPDKSGLPSDRFSAERTGGSVSTLTIQRTQQEDSAVYLCASSLGQGWIHSEAFFGQGTRLTVV.

V is TRBV9 and J is TRBJ2-5; TRBD2 matches at 8 bases. The CDR3 extends over 15 amino acids. Germline V gene lookup returns CDR1 SGDLS and CDR2 YYNGEE. The junction had 5 bases not matched to a gene; V was cut back by 3 bases and J by 1 base. CDR3 DNA: TGTGCCAGCAGCGCCTCCGGGACTAGCCAAGAGACCCAGTACTTC. Translation: CASSASGTSQETQYF.

The rearrangement links TRBV18 to TRBJ1-5; 11 positions match TRBD1. CDR1 is KGHSH and CDR2 is LQKENI in the germline V gene. The CDR3 spans 15 residues. The V segment lost 5 bases and the J segment 6 bases; nucleotides outside the gene matches: 6. CDR3: CASSVDRGHFQPQHF. CDR3 coding DNA: TGTGCCAGCTCAGTGGACAGGGGGCATTTTCAGCCCCAGCATTTT.

The chain uses TRBV7-9 and TRBJ1-2, with a tentative D call TRBD1 (6 bases). This CDR3 has 15 residues. In germline, CDR1 is SEHNR, CDR2 FQNEAQ (reference sequence). V was trimmed by 4 bases and J by 4 bases, leaving 16 bases between them. The DNA for the CDR3 is TGTGCCAGCAGCTCGGGCGGGACACTCTCCTATGGCTACACCTTC. Translated: CASSSGGTLSYGYTF.

CDR3 nucleotides: TGTGCCAGTAGTATAGATGGGTCCTTCACCGGGGAGCTGTTTTTT. Amino acids: CASSIDGSFTGELFF. V usage is TRBV19 and J usage is TRBJ2-2; D is unresolved. The CDR3 is 15 amino acids. Looked up from germline, CDR1 is LNHDA and CDR2 is SQIVND (reference sequence). The V gene lost 0 bases and the J gene lost 4 bases, with 9 bases spanning the gap.

V and J are TRBV7-2 and TRBJ2-2; weak D call: TRBD2 (6 bases). CDR1 is SGHTA, CDR2 FQGNSA, per germline. The CDR3 loop spans 16 amino acids. Trimming left V 2 bases short and J 6 bases short, with 16 bases between. The CDR3 region has the DNA TGTGCCAGCAGCTTAACCCCGGCGGGGATAGCCGGGGAGCTGTTTTTT. Translated, it gives CASSLTPAGIAGELFF.

The rearrangement links TRBV4-3 to TRBJ1-2, with TRBD1 matching over 8 bases. After removal of 1 base from V and 5 bases from J, the junction contained 12 bases not matched to a gene. The germline V gene encodes CDR1 LGHNA and CDR2 YSLEER. The CDR3 length is 17 residues. CDR3 DNA: TGCGCCAGCAGCCAAGCCGACAGGGGCCCAGAGGGTTATGGCTACACCTTC. Translation gives CASSQADRGPEGYGYTF.

The count of this clone is one. This sequence joins TRBV28 and TRBJ1-5, with unresolved D. Trimming took off 8 bases at V and 4 bases at J, with 9 bases between the two ends. Germline values: CDR1 MDHEN, CDR2 SYDVKM. CDR3 length: 12 amino acids. CDR3: CASFEANQPQHF. The CDR3 DNA follows: TGTGCCAGCTTCGAGGCTAATCAGCCCCAGCATTTT.

J is TRBJ2-7 and V is TRBV10-2, with TRBD1 identical over 10 bases. This CDR3 contains 15 residues. Trimming took 6 bases from V and 5 from J; bases not matched to a gene: 10. From germline, CDR1 is WSHSY and CDR2 SAAADI. CDR3 amino acids: CASRGRDRGLHEQYF. DNA of the CDR3: TGCGCCAGCAGGGGCCGGGACAGGGGTCTACACGAGCAGTACTTC.

The chain joins TRBV19 to TRBJ2-2, with a weak D call TRBD2 (7 bases). CDR1 is LNHDA, CDR2 SQIVND, per germline (reference sequence). The CDR3 runs to 16 residues. V was clipped by 5 bases and J by 2 bases, with 15 bases between them. CDR3 amino acids: CASSVASGTNTGELFF. The DNA for the CDR3 is TGTGCCAGTAGTGTCGCGAGCGGGACAAACACCGGGGAGCTGTTTTTT.

The V and J genes are TRBV7-2 and TRBJ2-1; the match to TRBD2 covers 7 bases. The CDR3 loop spans 17 amino acids. Germline CDR1 SGHTA, CDR2 FQGNSA. V shed 1 base, J shed 6 bases, and the junction held 12 bases outside the gene matches. The CDR3 protein is CASSLGLAGFSSNEQFF. The CDR3 nucleotides read TGTGCCAGCAGCTTAGGGTTAGCGGGTTTTAGTAGCAATGAGCAGTTCTTC.

This clone was counted only a few times. At one of its ends the junction is not consistent with the germline gene, which may arise from a read error. As DNA, the CDR3 is TGTGCCAGCAGCTTGGTACCTAGCACGGATACGCAGTATTTT. As protein: CASSLVPSTDTQYF. The chain has TRBV5-6 and TRBJ2-3, with D maybe TRBD2 (5 bases). CDR3 size: 14 residues. The germline V gene has CDR1 SGHDT and CDR2 YYEEEE.

The sample holds a few counts of this clone. This chain joins TRBV29-1 and TRBJ1-2; TRBD1 aligns across 9 bases. The J segment lost 3 bases and the V segment lost 7 bases, leaving 3 bases of the junction unmatched. Germline V gene lookup returns CDR1 SQVTM and CDR2 ANQGSEA. CDR3 length: 12 amino acids. CDR3 in DNA: TGCAGCGCGGGACAGGGCGACTATGGCTACACCTTC. Amino acid sequence: CSAGQGDYGYTF.

This clone occurred once. V usage is TRBV7-2 and J usage is TRBJ2-7; perhaps TRBD1 as D (6 bases). The ends were cut back, 5 bases at V and 2 bases at J, with 16 bases in the middle. Germline-derived CDR1 and CDR2 are SGHTA and FQGNSA. This CDR3 has 15 residues. CDR3 amino acids: CASSLSTGQTYEQYF. In DNA, the CDR3 is TGTGCCAGCAGCCTCTCGACAGGCCAAACCTACGAGCAGTACTTC.

The chain recombines TRBV11-2 with TRBJ2-1, with D possibly TRBD2 on 7 matching bases. Germline V lookup: CDR1 SGHAT, CDR2 FQNNGV. The CDR3 sequence is 16 residues long. The germline V and J ends were trimmed by 1 base and 0 bases, with 10 bases remaining between them. The CDR3 DNA follows: TGTGCCAGCAGCTTAGGGGCGGGGGCCTCCTACAATGAGCAGTTCTTC. It encodes CASSLGAGASYNEQFF.

V is TRBV6-5 and J is TRBJ1-5; possibly TRBD1 for D (6 bases). V was clipped by 7 bases and J by 4 bases, with 11 bases between them. Per germline, CDR1 MNHEY and CDR2 SVGAGI. The CDR3 extends over 13 amino acids. CDR3 in DNA: TGTGCCAGCACGTTGGGGGCAAATCAGCCCCAGCATTTT. Amino acid sequence: CASTLGANQPQHF.

The chain has TRBV10-3 and TRBJ1-5, with a tentative D call TRBD1 (5 bases). This CDR3 comprises 17 residues. Trimming cost V 0 bases and J 2 bases, with 14 bases left between them. Germline V lookup: CDR1 ENHRY, CDR2 SYGVKD. Here the CDR3 reads CAISESGPPRGNQPQHF. The CDR3 DNA reads as TGTGCCATCAGTGAGTCTGGCCCCCCCAGGGGCAATCAGCCCCAGCATTTT.

V is TRBV7-2 and J is TRBJ1-5, with D possibly being TRBD1 (5 bases). Germline V gene sequence: CDR1 SGHTA, CDR2 FQGNSA. Trimming left V 5 bases short and J 4 bases short, with 12 bases between. The CDR3 consists of 14 residues. CDR3 nucleotide sequence: TGTGCCAGCAGCAGCGGGACGGGGAATCAGCCCCAGCATTTT. Amino acids: CASSSGTGNQPQHF.

The CDR3, as DNA: TGTGCCAGCAGATGGGTTCCCTCCGGGGAGCTGTTTTTT. Encoded protein: CASRWVPSGELFF. This chain joins TRBV28 and TRBJ2-2; D not resolved. The V gene lost 6 bases and the J gene lost 6 bases, with 11 bases spanning the gap. Germline lookup yields CDR1 MDHEN and CDR2 SYDVKM. The CDR3 extends over 13 amino acids.

A single count supports this clone. The J gene is TRBJ2-3, the V gene TRBV5-1, with TRBD2 identical over 14 bases. After removal of 9 bases from V and 4 bases from J, the junction contained 4 bases not matched to a gene. Germline assignment: CDR1 SGHRS and CDR2 YFSETQ. The length of the CDR3 is 14 residues. The CDR3 region has the DNA TGCGCCACCAAGGGACTAGCGGGAGCAGATACGCAGTATTTT. Its protein is CATKGLAGADTQYF.

The V gene is TRBV6-6, the J gene TRBJ2-2, with 9 positions matching TRBD1. The CDR3 has 16 amino acids. Germline trimming cut 6 bases from V and 1 base from J; bases unmatched to any gene: 6. Germline V lookup: CDR1 MNHNY, CDR2 SVGAGI (reference sequence). Here the CDR3 DNA reads TGTGCCAGCAGACCGGACAGGGGATTGAACACCGGGGAGCTGTTTTTT. As protein: CASRPDRGLNTGELFF.

The V call is TRBV5-4, the J call TRBJ2-2, with D hard to call. With 0 bases removed from V and 5 bases from J, the gap between germline ends came to 8 bases. Per the germline V gene, CDR1 is SGHNT and CDR2 is YYREEE (reference sequence). The CDR3 is 14 residues long. As DNA, the CDR3 is TGTGCCAGCAGCTTGGCAAGTGAAACCGGGGAGCTGTTTTTT. Its protein product is CASSLASETGELFF.

V is TRBV28 and J is TRBJ1-5, with D tentatively TRBD1 (6 bases). There are 15 residues in the CDR3. Germline CDR1 and CDR2: MDHEN and SYDVKM. V was clipped by 6 bases and J by 0 bases, with 12 bases between them. In DNA form, the CDR3 reads TGTGCCAGCAGACGAAGGGGGGATAGCAATCAGCCCCAGCATTTT. Translated, it gives CASRRRGDSNQPQHF. The variable domain in full, completed from reference TRBV28 and TRBJ1-5, reads DVKVTQSSRYLVKRTGEKVFLECVQDMDHENMFWYRQDPGLGLRLIYFSYDVKMKEKGDIPEGYSVSREKKERFSLILESASTNQTSMYLCASRRRGDSNQPQHFGDGTRLSIL.

The V gene is TRBV13, the J gene TRBJ2-2; tentatively, D is TRBD2 (5 bases). Trimming stripped 1 base from V and 5 bases from J, with 23 bases between. The CDR3 contains 19 residues. Germline V gene sequence: CDR1 PRHDT, CDR2 FYEKMQ (reference sequence). DNA of the CDR3: TGTGCCAGCAGCTTAGTTATATTCTCGGGTCCCTCGGGGACCGGGGAGCTGTTTTTT. Its protein product is CASSLVIFSGPSGTGELFF.

The chain couples TRBV7-2 to TRBJ1-2; D is unresolved. There are 15 residues in the CDR3. CDR1 and CDR2 from the germline V gene are SGHTA and FQGNSA. The V end was cut by 3 bases, the J end by 0 bases, with 11 bases between. CDR3 in amino acids: CASSFLADPNYGYTF. The DNA for the CDR3 is TGTGCCAGCAGCTTTTTGGCGGACCCTAACTATGGCTACACCTTC.

The gene calls are TRBV9 and TRBJ2-1; TRBD2 aligns across 12 bases. Germline values: CDR1 SGDLS, CDR2 YYNGEE. The V gene end was trimmed by 4 bases and the J gene end by 6 bases; junction bases not matched to a gene: 5. This CDR3 contains 15 residues. CDR3 DNA sequence: TGTGCCAGCAGCCCTAGCGGGAGGGGGGGCAATGAGCAGTTCTTC. This gives the protein CASSPSGRGGNEQFF.

V usage is TRBV5-1 and J usage is TRBJ2-2; 7 bases fit TRBD1. CDR1 SGHRS and CDR2 YFSETQ come from the germline V gene. V gave up 4 bases and J gave up 10 bases; unmatched junction bases: 7. This CDR3 region has 13 residues. For the CDR3, the DNA is TGCGCCAGCAGCCGGACAGGTATATTGGAGCTGTTTTTT. Residues: CASSRTGILELFF.

In its sample, this clone was seen once. This chain links TRBV6-6 with TRBJ1-1; no reliable D call. CDR3 length equals 11 residues. V shed 5 bases and J shed 11 bases, with 12 bases lying between them. Germline V gives CDR1 MNHNY, CDR2 SVGAGI (reference sequence). This CDR3 is CASSPIPKAFF. In nucleotides, the CDR3 is TGTGCCAGCAGTCCGATTCCAAAGGCTTTCTTT.

This chain joins TRBV7-8 and TRBJ2-7, with 7 bases aligning to TRBD1. V trimming: 5 bases; J trimming: 2 bases; junction bases outside the gene matches: 6. There are 14 residues in the CDR3. Germline V gives CDR1 SGHVS, CDR2 FQNEAQ. CDR3 nucleotides: TGTGCCAGCAGCATAAACCAGGGGGCCTACGAGCAGTACTTC. Amino acid sequence: CASSINQGAYEQYF.

This chain joins TRBV10-3 and TRBJ1-1, with a weak D call TRBD1 (6 bases). Trimming cost V 6 bases and J 2 bases, with 7 bases left between them. Germline V gives CDR1 ENHRY, CDR2 SYGVKD. The CDR3 runs 12 residues. CDR3 sequence: CAIRDSNTEAFF. The CDR3, as DNA: TGTGCCATCAGGGACAGCAACACTGAAGCTTTCTTT.

The rearrangement joins TRBV27 to TRBJ2-7, with a possible D match to TRBD2 (5 bases). Germline V gene data show CDR1 as MNHEY and CDR2 as SMNVEV (reference sequence). Trimming stripped 5 bases from V and 6 bases from J, with 23 bases between. The CDR3 has 16 residues. In DNA form, the CDR3 reads TGTGCCAGCAGTCCTTCGGCACCCGACTACGACCGCGAGCAGTACTTC. Its translation is CASSPSAPDYDREQYF.